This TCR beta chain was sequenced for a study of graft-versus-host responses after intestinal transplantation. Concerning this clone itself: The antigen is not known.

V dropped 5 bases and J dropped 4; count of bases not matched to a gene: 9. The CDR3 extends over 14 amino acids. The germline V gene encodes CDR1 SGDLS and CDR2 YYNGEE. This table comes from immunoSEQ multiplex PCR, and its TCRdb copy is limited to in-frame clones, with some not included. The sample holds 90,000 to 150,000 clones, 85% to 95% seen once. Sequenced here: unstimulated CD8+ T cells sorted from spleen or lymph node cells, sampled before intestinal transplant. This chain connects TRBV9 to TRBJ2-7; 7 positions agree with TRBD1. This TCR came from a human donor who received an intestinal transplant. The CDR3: CASSQGGVGYEQYF. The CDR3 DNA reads TGTGCCAGCAGTCAAGGGGGCGTTGGGTACGAGCAGTACTTC.